One sample yielded the 13 T cell receptor beta chains listed below, sequenced in a study of cytomegalovirus exposure and HLA in healthy donors. TCRdb's copy holds only in-frame clones and misses some; the assay was immunoSEQ multiplex PCR. Of around 250,000 clones listed, 90% were seen once; the top ten hold 0.35% to 0.45%. The sequencing input was PBMCs. The origin of the receptors is a woman younger than 35 in good health and CMV-seronegative.

This chain uses TRBV7-2 with TRBJ1-2; possible D gene TRBD1, 6 bases. CDR3 length: 14 residues. Trimming removed 5 bases at V and 1 base at J, with 11 bases between. Per the germline V gene, CDR1 is SGHTA and CDR2 is FQGNSA. In DNA form, the CDR3 reads TGTGCCAGCAGCCCGATGGACAGTAACTATGGCTACACCTTC. Translation gives CASSPMDSNYGYTF.

This clone occurred a few times. This sequence joins TRBV27 and TRBJ1-2; tentative D call: TRBD1 (5 bases). Per germline, CDR1 MNHEY and CDR2 SMNVEV (reference sequence). This CDR3 region has 14 residues. The V and J ends lost 3 bases and 2 bases respectively, with 10 bases between them. The CDR3 coding sequence is TGTGCCAGCAGTTTGGGGGGGAGCAACTATGGCTACACCTTC. Translated, it gives CASSLGGSNYGYTF.

This rearrangement joins TRBV6-5 to TRBJ1-6, with D possibly TRBD1 on 5 matching bases. This CDR3 is 16 amino acids long. V was trimmed by 2 bases and J by 8 bases, leaving 16 bases between them. Germline loops: CDR1 MNHEY, CDR2 SVGAGI. The CDR3 DNA is TGTGCCAGCAGTTACACCCCTTTGGGGGGATATTCACCCCTCCACTTT. It codes for CASSYTPLGGYSPLHF.

This chain joins TRBV6-5 and TRBJ1-1; TRBD1 aligns across 8 bases. The CDR3 is made up of 13 amino acids. The V segment lost 0 bases and the J segment 11 bases; nucleotides outside the gene matches: 5. The germline gives CDR1 MNHEY, CDR2 SVGAGI. CDR3 DNA: TGTGCCAGCAGTTACTCGCCAGGGGGCAGCGCTTTCTTT. Translated: CASSYSPGGSAFF.

This chain uses TRBV11-3 with TRBJ2-3; D might be TRBD2 (7 bases). The germline gives CDR1 SGHNT, CDR2 YENEEA. CDR3 length equals 15 residues. V lost 5 bases to trimming and J lost 2 bases, with 14 bases between them. The CDR3 DNA reads as TGTGCCAGCAGCAGGGGGGGTGCACCCACAGATACGCAGTATTTT. It encodes CASSRGGAPTDTQYF.

The chain has TRBV15 and TRBJ1-6; D unresolved. The CDR3 is 20 residues long. Germline V gene lookup returns CDR1 LNHNV and CDR2 YYDKDF (reference sequence). V dropped 0 bases and J dropped 0 bases, with 18 bases sitting between them. CDR3 coding DNA: TGTGCCACCAGCAGAGATGAGTCGCACCGATACAGCTCCTATAATTCACCCCTCCACTTT. As protein: CATSRDESHRYSSYNSPLHF. The entire variable domain, with the rest obtained from reference TRBV15 and TRBJ1-6, is as follows: DAMVIQNPRYQVTQFGKPVTLSCSQTLNHNVMYWYQQKSSQAPKLLFHYYDKDFNNEADTPDNFQSRRPNTSFCFLDIRSPGLGDTAMYLCATSRDESHRYSSYNSPLHFGNGTRLTVT.

The chain carries TRBV5-1 and TRBJ2-2, with 11 bases that match TRBD2. V trimming: 4 bases; J trimming: 4 bases; junction bases outside the gene matches: 6. This CDR3 has 16 residues. Germline V CDR1 and CDR2: SGHRS, YFSETQ. The CDR3 coding sequence is TGCGCCAGCAGCATCGGGACTAGCGGATTCACCGGGGAGCTGTTTTTT. Residues: CASSIGTSGFTGELFF.

The rearrangement uses TRBV6-5 and TRBJ2-1; TRBD1 matches at 8 bases. This CDR3 spans 15 amino acids. The germline V gene encodes CDR1 MNHEY and CDR2 SVGAGI. Germline trimming cut 5 bases from V and 2 bases from J; bases unmatched to any gene: 5. CDR3 amino acids: CASSLRGPAYNEQFF. CDR3 nucleotide sequence: TGTGCCAGCAGTCTCAGGGGGCCGGCCTACAATGAGCAGTTCTTC.

The chain employs TRBV9 and TRBJ1-2; the match to TRBD1 covers 7 bases. Germline V lookup: CDR1 SGDLS, CDR2 YYNGEE. V shed 5 bases, J shed 8 bases, and the junction held 3 bases outside the gene matches. The CDR3 is made up of 11 amino acids. The CDR3 protein is CASRTGLGYTF. In DNA, the CDR3 is TGTGCCAGCAGGACAGGGTTGGGCTACACCTTC.

This sequence joins TRBV4-1 and TRBJ2-3, with TRBD2 matching 7 bases. Germline CDR1 reads MGHRA; CDR2 reads YSYEKL. The V segment lost 3 bases and the J segment 6 bases; nucleotides outside the gene matches: 12. The CDR3 is made up of 16 amino acids. The CDR3 nucleotides read TGCGCCAGCAGCCAGGCCGGGACTACCTACTCTGATACGCAGTATTTT. As protein: CASSQAGTTYSDTQYF.

The chain links TRBV28 to TRBJ2-2, with 9 bases aligning to TRBD1. The CDR3 sequence is 14 residues long. The ends lost 5 bases at V and 7 bases at J; junction bases unmatched: 5. Germline V gene data show CDR1 as MDHEN and CDR2 as SYDVKM. The CDR3 DNA is TGTGCCAGCAGTACAGGGGGCGCGGGCGGGGAGCTGTTTTTT. The encoded protein is CASSTGGAGGELFF. Looking up the rest from reference TRBV28 and TRBJ2-2 gives the full variable domain: DVKVTQSSRYLVKRTGEKVFLECVQDMDHENMFWYRQDPGLGLRLIYFSYDVKMKEKGDIPEGYSVSREKKERFSLILESASTNQTSMYLCASSTGGAGGELFFGEGSRLTVL.

This chain links TRBV30 with TRBJ1-4; D might be TRBD1 (5 bases). V lost 3 bases, J lost 7 bases, and 12 bases lay in between. Germline V gene lookup returns CDR1 GTSNPN and CDR2 SVGIG (reference sequence). CDR3 length equals 13 residues. CDR3 nucleotide sequence: TGTGCCTGGAGGTGGCAGGGAGGTGAAAAACTGTTTTTT. Translated: CAWRWQGGEKLFF.

The chain is built from TRBV6-5 and TRBJ1-2; D might be TRBD1 (5 bases). There are 14 residues in the CDR3. Germline assignment: CDR1 MNHEY and CDR2 SVGAGI. V gave up 0 bases and J gave up 3 bases, with 8 bases separating them. The CDR3 loop reads CASSYSGGDYGYTF. In DNA form, the CDR3 reads TGTGCCAGCAGTTACTCGGGGGGGGACTATGGCTACACCTTC.